These 2 T cell receptor beta chains were sequenced from one sample in a study of high-grade serous ovarian cancer treatment subgroups. Tumor samples were taken before definitive surgery or chemotherapy. Using immunoSEQ multiplex PCR, the repertoire was profiled, and TCRdb retains in-frame clones only, with some absent. The sample carries approximately 5,000 clones, about 76% recorded once. Sample: tumor tissue. Receptors originate from a human donor with high-grade serous ovarian cancer.

The rearrangement joins TRBV7-2 to TRBJ1-6; D remains ambiguous. Between the trimmed V and J ends, which lost 2 bases and 5 bases, there was a span of 13 bases. CDR3 length: 16 amino acids. Germline CDR1 and CDR2: SGHTA and FQGNSA. In nucleotides, the CDR3 is TGTGCCAGCAGCTTACACCACTCTGCGGATAATTCACCCCTCCACTTT. Its protein is CASSLHHSADNSPLHF.

This chain joins TRBV12-5 and TRBJ2-3; no reliable D call. The CDR3 has 11 residues. The germline gives CDR1 LGHNT, CDR2 FRNRAP. The V end was cut by 0 bases, the J end by 8 bases, with 3 bases between. The CDR3 coding sequence is TGTGCTAGTGGTTTGGTGGGTACGCAGTATTTT. This encodes CASGLVGTQYF.